Listed here are 20 T cell receptor beta chains from one sample, sequenced in a study of blood T cell repertoires in COVID-19. The table came from immunoSEQ multiplex PCR; TCRdb's copy has only in-frame clones and leaves some out. This sample has roughly 250,000 clones, with around four fifths found just once. The specimen was peripheral blood. These receptors all come from a woman aged 40 to 49 with active or convalescent COVID-19.

This clone has just one count. The chain uses TRBV27 and TRBJ2-5; tentative D call: TRBD1 (5 bases). CDR3 length: 14 residues. The ends were cut back, 1 base at V and 5 bases at J, with 11 bases in the middle. The germline V gene encodes CDR1 MNHEY and CDR2 SMNVEV (reference sequence). The CDR3 loop reads CASSLWGVGETQYF. CDR3 in DNA: TGTGCCAGCAGTTTATGGGGCGTTGGGGAGACCCAGTACTTC.

Details on this clone: The same CDR3 also results from other DNA sequences found in this sample. The V and J genes are TRBV5-1 and TRBJ1-6, with TRBD1 matching over 11 bases. With 4 bases clipped from V and 7 bases from J, the junction kept 1 base outside the gene matches. Germline V gives CDR1 SGHRS, CDR2 YFSETQ. The CDR3 loop spans 14 amino acids. For the CDR3, the DNA is TGCGCCAGCAGCAGGGACAGGGGGAATTCACCCCTCCACTTT. This translates into CASSRDRGNSPLHF.

This chain uses TRBV7-9 with TRBJ2-1, with a tentative D call TRBD2 (6 bases). Germline-derived CDR1 and CDR2 are SEHNR and FQNEAQ (reference sequence). V shed 5 bases and J shed 5 bases, with 19 bases lying between them. The CDR3 has 16 residues. The CDR3 loop reads CASSLRGGVTDNEQFF. CDR3 in DNA: TGTGCCAGCAGCCTCAGAGGAGGGGTCACGGACAATGAGCAGTTCTTC.

The chain uses TRBV7-8 and TRBJ1-5; TRBD1 aligns across 7 bases. CDR3 length: 15 amino acids. Germline loops: CDR1 SGHVS, CDR2 FQNEAQ. J gave up 4 bases and V 6 bases, and 9 bases lay outside the gene matches. The CDR3 reads CASRPDRMRNQPQHF. The DNA of the CDR3 is TGTGCCAGCAGACCGGACAGGATGAGGAATCAGCCCCAGCATTTT.

There are a few counts of this clone. The rearrangement links TRBV6-4 to TRBJ2-1; 12 nucleotides agree with TRBD2. V trimming: 0 bases; J trimming: 9 bases; junction bases outside the gene matches: 6. CDR1 is MRHNA, CDR2 SNTAGT, per germline. The CDR3 loop spans 16 amino acids. The CDR3 DNA reads TGTGCCAGCAGTGACTCGTCTAGCGGGGGGGCCGGTGAGCAGTTCTTC. This encodes CASSDSSSGGAGEQFF.

This chain uses TRBV10-3 with TRBJ1-5; D perhaps matches TRBD1 (5 bases). V was pared by 0 bases and J by 7 bases, with 13 bases between. The germline V gene encodes CDR1 ENHRY and CDR2 SYGVKD. The CDR3 runs 15 residues. CDR3 in amino acids: CAISESKDIGQPQHF. CDR3 nucleotide sequence: TGTGCCATCAGTGAGTCTAAGGACATCGGGCAGCCCCAGCATTTT.

The chain joins TRBV6-5 to TRBJ1-3; D is uncertain. Deletions cut 7 bases from V and 10 bases from J, with 11 bases between. The CDR3 totals 11 residues. Germline assignment: CDR1 MNHEY and CDR2 SVGAGI. CDR3 protein: CASTVDSTIYF. The CDR3 nucleotides are TGTGCCAGCACGGTGGACTCTACCATATATTTT.

The rearrangement uses TRBV7-9 and TRBJ1-2; 8 bases are a match to TRBD1. The CDR3 covers 15 residues. Germline V CDR1 and CDR2: SEHNR, FQNEAQ (reference sequence). V dropped 5 bases and J dropped 7; count of bases not matched to a gene: 12. The CDR3 DNA reads as TGTGCCAGCAGCCTCCCTGGACAGGGTAATCGTGGCTACACCTTC. It codes for CASSLPGQGNRGYTF.

CDR3 sequence reads: CASTRTGGTGNTIYF. CDR3 coding DNA: TGTGCCAGCACCCGGACAGGGGGCACTGGAAACACCATATATTTT. The rearrangement links TRBV6-5 to TRBJ1-3; TRBD1 agrees at 11 bases. Germline V gives CDR1 MNHEY, CDR2 SVGAGI. The CDR3 covers 15 residues. With V trimmed by 7 bases and J by 2 bases, 4 bases remained unmatched.

The chain recombines TRBV6-5 with TRBJ1-5; tentative D call: TRBD1 (6 bases). The CDR3 covers 11 residues. In germline, CDR1 is MNHEY, CDR2 SVGAGI. In DNA, the CDR3 is TGTGGGGGGGGGCCCAATCAGCCCCAGCATTTT. It encodes CGGGPNQPQHF.

This chain links TRBV19 with TRBJ1-1; no definite D call. The CDR3 sequence is 13 residues long. Looked up from germline, CDR1 is LNHDA and CDR2 is SQIVND (reference sequence). Between the trimmed V and J ends, which lost 6 bases and 11 bases, there was a span of 19 bases. DNA for the CDR3: TGTGCCAGTAGCCCGACACTTGGGCAGTCGGCTTTCTTT. Translated, it gives CASSPTLGQSAFF.

The chain uses TRBV2 and TRBJ1-1; D is possibly TRBD1 (6 bases). The V end was cut by 6 bases, the J end by 5 bases, with 13 bases between. Germline V gives CDR1 SNHLY, CDR2 FYNNEI. This CDR3 has 13 residues. The CDR3 protein is CASRVQGWTEAFF. CDR3 sequence (DNA): TGTGCCAGCAGGGTACAGGGTTGGACTGAAGCTTTCTTT. Combining the CDR3 with reference TRBV2 and TRBJ1-1 gives the whole variable domain EPEVTQTPSHQVTQMGQEVILRCVPISNHLYFYWYRQILGQKVEFLVSFYNNEISEKSEIFDDQFSVERPDGSNFTLKIRSTKLEDSAMYFCASRVQGWTEAFFGQGTRLTVV.

The chain has TRBV30 and TRBJ1-1, with a weak D call TRBD1 (6 bases). The CDR3 length is 13 residues. V was clipped by 2 bases and J by 4 bases, with 11 bases between them. Germline V gene lookup returns CDR1 GTSNPN and CDR2 SVGIG (reference sequence). Here the CDR3 reads CAWSRDIGTEAFF. CDR3 coding DNA: TGTGCCTGGAGTCGGGACATAGGCACTGAAGCTTTCTTT.

V usage is TRBV3-1 (or the pseudogene TRBV3-2) and J usage is TRBJ2-5; TRBD1 agrees at 10 bases. This CDR3 region has 15 residues. Germline assignment: CDR1 LGHDT and CDR2 YNNKEL (reference sequence). V dropped 5 bases and J dropped 2; count of bases not matched to a gene: 5. The DNA for the CDR3 is TGTGCCAGCAGCGGCCGGGACAGGGGTCAAGAGACCCAGTACTTC. Protein sequence: CASSGRDRGQETQYF.

J is TRBJ1-2 and V is TRBV11-2; TRBD1 aligns across 10 bases. V lost 4 bases and J lost 5; bases outside the gene matches: 7. The CDR3 spans 15 residues. Germline assignment: CDR1 SGHAT and CDR2 FQNNGV. The CDR3, as DNA: TGTGCCAGCAGCTGGGGCCGGGACAGGGGATATGGCTACACCTTC. It translates to CASSWGRDRGYGYTF.

This chain connects TRBV10-3 to TRBJ1-2; weak D call: TRBD1 (6 bases). The CDR3 spans 15 residues. CDR1 and CDR2 (germline): ENHRY, SYGVKD. The V end was cut by 6 bases, the J end by 8 bases, with 22 bases between. Here the CDR3 reads CAIRPLEGGRDGYTF. CDR3 DNA: TGTGCCATCAGGCCCCTTGAGGGGGGGCGGGACGGCTACACCTTC.

The chain recombines TRBV5-1 with TRBJ1-3; 7 nucleotides match TRBD1. V shed 4 bases, J shed 2 bases, and the junction held 12 bases outside the gene matches. Germline V gene data show CDR1 as SGHRS and CDR2 as YFSETQ. CDR3 length: 17 residues. CDR3 in amino acids: CASSLTGVEYAGNTIYF. CDR3 in DNA: TGCGCCAGCAGCCTCACAGGGGTTGAGTACGCTGGAAACACCATATATTTT.

The genes are TRBV25-1 and TRBJ2-5, with a tentative D call TRBD2 (6 bases). This CDR3 spans 14 amino acids. Germline CDR1 MGHDK, CDR2 SYGVNS. V was clipped by 3 bases and J by 0 bases, with 8 bases between them. CDR3: CASSDREYQETQYF. CDR3 DNA: TGTGCCAGCAGTGACCGGGAGTACCAAGAGACCCAGTACTTC.

The gene calls are TRBV4-1 and TRBJ2-3, with 8 bases lining up with TRBD1. CDR3 length equals 15 residues. V lost 2 bases to trimming and J lost 5 bases; unmatched junction nucleotides: 6. CDR1 and CDR2 from the germline V gene are MGHRA and YSYEKL. The CDR3 DNA reads TGCGCCAGCAGCCAACGTACAGGGGGAGGAGATACGCAGTATTTT. Its translation: CASSQRTGGGDTQYF.

The CDR3 spells CATSRDLVPGQTNTGELFF. The DNA of the CDR3 is TGTGCCACCAGCAGAGATTTAGTGCCGGGACAGACGAACACCGGGGAGCTGTTTTTT. V usage is TRBV15 and J usage is TRBJ2-2; TRBD1 matches 7 bases. Looked up from germline, CDR1 is LNHNV and CDR2 is YYDKDF (reference sequence). With 0 bases clipped from V and 0 bases from J, the junction kept 10 bases outside the gene matches. The CDR3 is 19 amino acids.